The rows below give T cell receptor beta chains drawn from one sample of a study of identical twins' blood T cells. TCRdb called the 5' RACE reads again in MiXCR, with one record for every CDR3 protein. The table records 400,000 or so distinct CDR3 sequences, more than 25% of them present only once. The sequencing input was PBMCs. The origin of the receptors is a woman aged 18-49 years in good health. Each CDR3 is given with its conserved first and last residue. Fields, in order: J gene, V gene, CDR3 protein.

j_gene: TRBJ2-2; v_gene: TRBV5-1; CDR3aa: CASSPRASSANTGELFF
j_gene: TRBJ2-3; v_gene: TRBV20-1; CDR3aa: CSARAISTNTQYF
j_gene: TRBJ1-1; v_gene: TRBV12-3/TRBV12-4; CDR3aa: CASTRQANTEAFF
j_gene: TRBJ2-3; v_gene: TRBV29-1; CDR3aa: CSVGFWTASTDTQYF
j_gene: TRBJ1-2; v_gene: TRBV2; CDR3aa: CASSSTGSLGYGYTF
j_gene: TRBJ1-1; v_gene: TRBV20-1; CDR3aa: CSARTGGNMNTEAFF
j_gene: TRBJ1-4; v_gene: TRBV15; CDR3aa: CATSRDKGDNEKLFF
j_gene: TRBJ2-7; v_gene: TRBV6-5; CDR3aa: CSSSLQVGLTYEQYF
j_gene: TRBJ1-2; v_gene: TRBV29-1; CDR3aa: CSVEYSFRTGYTF
j_gene: TRBJ2-1; v_gene: TRBV12-5; CDR3aa: CASGLAWSSGSYNEQFF
j_gene: TRBJ2-7; v_gene: TRBV12-3/TRBV12-4; CDR3aa: CASSFSGGLYEQYF
j_gene: TRBJ2-7; v_gene: TRBV7-2; CDR3aa: CASSVARSSYEQYF
j_gene: TRBJ2-7; v_gene: TRBV10-3; CDR3aa: CATMTGTYEQYF
j_gene: TRBJ2-7; v_gene: TRBV27; CDR3aa: CASSLKGRGQSSYEQYF
j_gene: TRBJ2-1; v_gene: TRBV29-1; CDR3aa: CSVDRQGVGNEQFF
j_gene: TRBJ2-3; v_gene: TRBV9; CDR3aa: CASSVASGRIDTKYF
j_gene: TRBJ2-7; v_gene: TRBV20-1; CDR3aa: CSARSIGTGTYEQYF
j_gene: TRBJ1-1; v_gene: TRBV11-3; CDR3aa: CASSSILGTGTGNTEAFF
j_gene: TRBJ1-5; v_gene: TRBV6-1; CDR3aa: CASRRGLQGASNQPQHF
j_gene: TRBJ2-7; v_gene: TRBV3-1; CDR3aa: CASSQGRIYEQYF
j_gene: TRBJ1-5; v_gene: TRBV20-1; CDR3aa: CSARERYSNQPQHF
j_gene: TRBJ1-6; v_gene: TRBV19; CDR3aa: CASSSTGFSPLHF
j_gene: TRBJ2-1; v_gene: TRBV27; CDR3aa: CASSPALGEQFF
j_gene: TRBJ2-1; v_gene: TRBV28; CDR3aa: CANITARGYRYRQFF
j_gene: TRBJ2-5; v_gene: TRBV20-1; CDR3aa: CSAWTSVETQYF
j_gene: TRBJ2-2; v_gene: TRBV5-1; CDR3aa: CASSLGQAPGELFF
j_gene: TRBJ2-1; v_gene: TRBV11-2; CDR3aa: CASSLGTATRRNNEQFF
j_gene: TRBJ1-6; v_gene: TRBV7-3; CDR3aa: CASSLTPDSYNSPLHF
j_gene: TRBJ1-2; v_gene: TRBV5-1; CDR3aa: CASSLRAGLYGYTF
j_gene: TRBJ1-3; v_gene: TRBV6-7; CDR3aa: CASSYDRRAGGNTIYF
j_gene: TRBJ2-7; v_gene: TRBV29-1; CDR3aa: CSVKSIAEGEQYF
j_gene: TRBJ2-7; v_gene: TRBV19; CDR3aa: CASSPEVADEQYF
j_gene: TRBJ1-1; v_gene: TRBV7-3; CDR3aa: CASSVSRGNTEAFF
j_gene: TRBJ2-1; v_gene: TRBV6-2/TRBV6-3; CDR3aa: CASSPFAAGSYNEQFF
j_gene: TRBJ1-2; v_gene: TRBV11-2; CDR3aa: CASSHQLSDKLDF
j_gene: TRBJ1-2; v_gene: TRBV20-1; CDR3aa: CSAAKQGLYGYTF
j_gene: TRBJ2-5; v_gene: TRBV29-1; CDR3aa: CSVYGQGAQETQYF
j_gene: TRBJ2-7; v_gene: TRBV19; CDR3aa: CASSTSVSYEQYF
j_gene: TRBJ2-5; v_gene: TRBV20-1; CDR3aa: CSATSGLAMETQYF
j_gene: TRBJ2-4; v_gene: TRBV20-1; CDR3aa: CSASGTAKNIQYF
j_gene: TRBJ1-1; v_gene: TRBV9; CDR3aa: CASSQGQAVTEAFF
j_gene: TRBJ2-3; v_gene: TRBV27; CDR3aa: CASSPWKGMEGTQYF
j_gene: TRBJ1-2; v_gene: TRBV20-1; CDR3aa: CSARTEDYGYTF
j_gene: TRBJ1-2; v_gene: TRBV7-3; CDR3aa: CASSAGGIPNYGYTF
j_gene: TRBJ1-2; v_gene: TRBV14; CDR3aa: CASSQDGVNRVYGYTF
j_gene: TRBJ2-3; v_gene: TRBV2; CDR3aa: CASRETSGIQDTQYF
j_gene: TRBJ1-1; v_gene: TRBV29-1; CDR3aa: CSVEVNGPPNTEAFF
j_gene: TRBJ1-3; v_gene: TRBV18; CDR3aa: CASSLGSSSGNTIYF
j_gene: TRBJ1-1; v_gene: TRBV10-2; CDR3aa: CASQGGWGVTEAFF
j_gene: TRBJ2-3; v_gene: TRBV6-5; CDR3aa: CASSYSKVGTQYF
j_gene: TRBJ1-2; v_gene: TRBV2; CDR3aa: CASSEEQDYGYTF
j_gene: TRBJ2-3; v_gene: TRBV5-1; CDR3aa: CASSWGRRRTDTQYF
j_gene: TRBJ1-5; v_gene: TRBV5-1; CDR3aa: CASSKGGNQPQHF
j_gene: TRBJ2-7; v_gene: TRBV7-2; CDR3aa: CASSLLPGYSYEQYF
j_gene: TRBJ2-1; v_gene: TRBV5-1; CDR3aa: CASSLFESSYNEQFF
j_gene: TRBJ1-4; v_gene: TRBV20-1; CDR3aa: CSARRDSGEKLFF